The 4 T cell receptor beta chains presented below share a single source sample, sequenced in a study of identical twins. TCRdb fed the 5' RACE reads into MiXCR, producing one record per CDR3 protein. The table lists around 95,000 distinct CDR3 sequences, under 6.5% of them singletons. The sample taken for sequencing was memory T cells sorted from blood. The receptors were sampled from a woman aged 45-65 years in good health.

This clonotype was counted at least ten times. V gene TRBV5-1 combines with J gene TRBJ2-2; TRBD2 aligns across 8 bases. Germline V gene sequence: CDR1 SGHRS, CDR2 YFSETQ. This CDR3 comprises 15 residues. Germline trimming cut 3 bases from V and 6 bases from J; bases unmatched to any gene: 7. CDR3 coding DNA: TGCGCCAGCAGCTCCTTCGAAGCGGGAGCCGGGGAGCTGTTTTTT. Translating it yields CASSSFEAGAGELFF.

The CDR3 sequence is CASTGLAGYETQYF. CDR3 DNA: TGTGCCAGCACCGGACTAGCGGGATATGAGACCCAGTACTTC. The V call is TRBV11-2, the J call TRBJ2-5; 12 nucleotides align to TRBD2. The CDR3 covers 14 residues. The V gene end was trimmed by 7 bases and the J gene end by 5 bases; junction bases not matched to a gene: 5. CDR1 and CDR2 from the germline V gene are SGHAT and FQNNGV.

This clonotype has a count of ten or more. CDR3 DNA: TGCGCCAGCAGCCTCGAGGACACCTTAGCCAAAAACATTCAGTACTTC. This translates into CASSLEDTLAKNIQYF. This chain uses TRBV4-1 with TRBJ2-4; D might be TRBD1 (5 bases). Germline V gene data show CDR1 as MGHRA and CDR2 as YSYEKL. Trimming pared 4 bases from V and 0 bases from J, leaving 13 bases between. The CDR3 covers 16 residues.

This clonotype was seen at least ten times. This rearrangement joins TRBV12-3 or TRBV12-4 to TRBJ2-2; D is possibly TRBD1 (6 bases). V shed 6 bases and J shed 1 base, with 12 bases lying between them. The CDR3 covers 15 residues. The CDR3 nucleotides are TGTGCCAGCAGCCAGGGGACCCTGAACACCGGGGAGCTGTTTTTT. This sequence encodes CASSQGTLNTGELFF.